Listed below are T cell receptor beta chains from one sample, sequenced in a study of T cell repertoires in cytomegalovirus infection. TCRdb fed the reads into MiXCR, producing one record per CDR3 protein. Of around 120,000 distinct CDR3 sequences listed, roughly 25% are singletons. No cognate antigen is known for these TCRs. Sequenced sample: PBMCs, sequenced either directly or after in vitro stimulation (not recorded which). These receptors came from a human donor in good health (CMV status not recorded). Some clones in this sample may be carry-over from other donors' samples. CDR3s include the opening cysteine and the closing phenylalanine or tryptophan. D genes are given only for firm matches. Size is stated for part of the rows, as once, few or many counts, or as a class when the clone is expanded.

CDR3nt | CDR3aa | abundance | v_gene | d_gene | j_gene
TGTGCCAGCAGCTTGGACAGGGGAGGGGAAAAACTGTTTTTT | CASSLDRGGEKLFF | NA | TRBV6-6 | TRBD1 | TRBJ1-4
TGCGCCAGCAGCCAAGTGGAGCGAGGCACAGATACGCAGTATTTT | CASSQVERGTDTQYF | few | TRBV4-1 | NA | TRBJ2-3
TGTGCCAGCAGCTCCGGACGAGATGAAAAACTGTTTTTT | CASSSGRDEKLFF | few | TRBV5-6 | NA | TRBJ1-4
TGTGCCAGTCGGGAACTCGGGAACACCGGGGAGCTGTTTTTT | CASRELGNTGELFF | many | TRBV7-9 | NA | TRBJ2-2
TGTGCCAGCAGACCTCGACTAGCGGGAGGGCGTGAGCAGTTCTTC | CASRPRLAGGREQFF | NA | TRBV6-2/TRBV6-3 | TRBD2 | TRBJ2-1
TGTGCCAGCAGCTTACACATAGGGAGTATGGTCTACAATGAGCAGTTCTTC | CASSLHIGSMVYNEQFF | NA | TRBV11-1 | NA | TRBJ2-1
TGTGCCACAAGGGGGGCCCGAGTGACTAGCGGGAGGGCCTTTAACGATGAGCAGTTCTTC | CATRGARVTSGRAFNDEQFF | NA | TRBV10-3 | TRBD2 | TRBJ2-1
TGTGCCAGTAGTGAAGACAGGGATAGATATGCTTTCTTT | CASSEDRDRYAFF | NA | TRBV19 | TRBD1 | TRBJ1-1
TGTGCCAGCAGCCCTCACGATGTGGATACGCAGTATTTT | CASSPHDVDTQYF | many | TRBV7-2 | NA | TRBJ2-3
TGTGCCAGCAGCTTAAGTGGCCAGGCAGATACGCAGTATTTT | CASSLSGQADTQYF | NA | TRBV7-9 | NA | TRBJ2-3
TGTGCCAGCAGCCCTGGAGGCCCCCACAATCAGCCCCAGCATTTT | CASSPGGPHNQPQHF | few | TRBV7-6 | NA | TRBJ1-5
TGTGCCAGCAGCCAAGACCCGGACAGGGGGCACATTCAGTACTTC | CASSQDPDRGHIQYF | NA | TRBV14 | TRBD1 | TRBJ2-4
TGCAGTGCCCGGGAGGGAGTTAGGACAGATACGCAGTATTTT | CSAREGVRTDTQYF | few | TRBV20-1 | TRBD2 | TRBJ2-3
TGTGCCAGCAGCCTGGGACCGGATTATGGCTACACCTTC | CASSLGPDYGYTF | NA | TRBV7-2 | NA | TRBJ1-2
TGTGCCAGCATAAAGGGGCTTGGCAATCAGCCCCAGCATTTT | CASIKGLGNQPQHF | NA | TRBV28 | NA | TRBJ1-5
TGTGCCAGCAGTATTGGACAGCGTAGTGAACCCCAGCATTTT | CASSIGQRSEPQHF | many | TRBV12-3/TRBV12-4 | NA | TRBJ1-5
TGTGCCAGCAGCTTGGTAGGGAGGCGAGAGACCCAGTACTTC | CASSLVGRRETQYF | once | TRBV5-4 | NA | TRBJ2-5
TGTGCCAGCAGCTCAGACAGGACGAACACTGAAGCTTTCTTT | CASSSDRTNTEAFF | NA | TRBV7-1 | NA | TRBJ1-1
TGTGCCAGCAGTAGGGTCACTCAGCCCCAGCATTTT | CASSRVTQPQHF | few | TRBV2 | NA | TRBJ1-5
TGTGCCAGCAGTTTGGGACTAGCATCGGATACGCAGTATTTT | CASSLGLASDTQYF | NA | TRBV12-3/TRBV12-4 | TRBD2 | TRBJ2-3
TGTGCCAGCAGCCACTGGGGCCCTGGAAACACCATATATTTT | CASSHWGPGNTIYF | few | TRBV14 | NA | TRBJ1-3
TGTGCCAGCCTGGACAGACTGAACACTGAAGCTTTCTTT | CASLDRLNTEAFF | few | TRBV27 | NA | TRBJ1-1
TGTGCCAGCAGCTCCCTTGTGGGCGGGGAGCTGTTTTTT | CASSSLVGGELFF | many | TRBV7-6 | NA | TRBJ2-2
TGTGCCAGCAGCTTAGGGACTAGCCTTACAGATACGCAGTATTTT | CASSLGTSLTDTQYF | many | TRBV7-2 | TRBD2 | TRBJ2-3
TGTGCCAGCAGTTTATATTCCAACATGAACACTGAAGCTTTCTTT | CASSLYSNMNTEAFF | NA | TRBV28 | NA | TRBJ1-1
TGTGCCAGCGGTACTAGCGGGAGAGGTGAGACCCAGTACTTC | CASGTSGRGETQYF | NA | TRBV9 | TRBD2 | TRBJ2-5
TGTGCCAGCAGCACAGGGACTAGCGGGAGTCCCTACGAGCAGTACTTC | CASSTGTSGSPYEQYF | NA | TRBV7-9 | TRBD2 | TRBJ2-7
TGTGCCAGCAGTTTATCAACAGTCCAAGAGACCCAGTACTTC | CASSLSTVQETQYF | NA | TRBV12-3/TRBV12-4 | NA | TRBJ2-5
TGTGCCAGCAGCCTCCGGACAGGGTGGGATGAGCAGTTCTTC | CASSLRTGWDEQFF | many | TRBV7-2 | TRBD1 | TRBJ2-1
TGTGCCAGCGCTCAGACCCGGGGGTCCCAAGAGACCCAGTACTTC | CASAQTRGSQETQYF | many | TRBV7-8 | NA | TRBJ2-5
TGTGCCAGCAGCTTGACACTAGCTCTCCCAGAGACCCAGTACTTC | CASSLTLALPETQYF | few | TRBV5-4 | NA | TRBJ2-5
TGTGCCAGCAGTGTTGGGAGGGAGACCTATAATTCACCCCTCCACTTT | CASSVGRETYNSPLHF | few | TRBV2 | NA | TRBJ1-6